The rows below give T cell receptor beta chains drawn from one sample of a study of identical twins. In TCRdb, the 5' RACE reads were re-called with MiXCR into one record per CDR3 protein. The sample carries some 630,000 distinct CDR3 sequences, just over 7% recorded once. The same specimen was also included in a second study, on yellow fever vaccine responses in identical twins.

Sequenced material: PBMCs. These receptors were collected from a woman aged 18-35 years in good health. CDR3s include the opening cysteine and the closing phenylalanine or tryptophan. The order of the fields is J gene, clone size, CDR3 length, V gene, D gene, CDR3 protein, CDR3 DNA. The D gene is left open where the match is weak. Size is stated for part of the rows, as once, few or many counts, or as a class when the clone is expanded.

J gene: TRBJ1-5; clone size: few; CDR3 length: 15; V gene: TRBV3-1; D gene: TRBD1; CDR3 protein: CASSPGQGAVQPQHF; CDR3 DNA: TGTGCCAGCAGCCCCGGACAGGGGGCAGTTCAGCCCCAGCATTTT
J gene: TRBJ1-1; clone size: many; CDR3 length: 18; V gene: TRBV5-1; D gene: NA; CDR3 protein: CATTKLDRLTRAHTEAFF; CDR3 DNA: TGCGCCACCACAAAGCTTGACCGCCTTACGCGGGCTCACACTGAAGCTTTCTTT
J gene: TRBJ2-5; clone size: NA; CDR3 length: 17; V gene: TRBV28; D gene: NA; CDR3 protein: CASSLSGLGGHQETQYF; CDR3 DNA: TGTGCCAGCAGTTTATCGGGGTTGGGCGGCCACCAAGAGACCCAGTACTTC
J gene: TRBJ2-1; clone size: many; CDR3 length: 16; V gene: TRBV12-3/TRBV12-4; D gene: NA; CDR3 protein: CASSNRRDVPGNEQFF; CDR3 DNA: TGTGCCAGCAGTAACAGGAGAGATGTTCCCGGGAATGAGCAGTTCTTC
J gene: TRBJ2-5; clone size: NA; CDR3 length: 13; V gene: TRBV2; D gene: NA; CDR3 protein: CASGPAGSQTQYF; CDR3 DNA: TGTGCCAGCGGACCTGCTGGATCGCAGACCCAGTACTTC
J gene: TRBJ2-1; clone size: many; CDR3 length: 14; V gene: TRBV12-3/TRBV12-4; D gene: TRBD2; CDR3 protein: CASSVPGGYNEQFF; CDR3 DNA: TGTGCCAGCAGTGTCCCGGGGGGATACAATGAGCAGTTCTTC
J gene: TRBJ2-7; clone size: many; CDR3 length: 15; V gene: TRBV12-3/TRBV12-4; D gene: TRBD2; CDR3 protein: CASRTSGGGLSEQYF; CDR3 DNA: TGTGCCAGCAGAACCAGCGGGGGTGGGCTCTCGGAGCAGTACTTC
J gene: TRBJ1-2; clone size: NA; CDR3 length: 13; V gene: TRBV6-1; D gene: NA; CDR3 protein: CAAGRSSNYGYTF; CDR3 DNA: TGTGCCGCGGGCAGATCCTCTAACTATGGCTACACCTTC
J gene: TRBJ2-5; clone size: few; CDR3 length: 16; V gene: TRBV4-1; D gene: NA; CDR3 protein: CASSHPTGGLQETQYF; CDR3 DNA: TGCGCCAGCAGCCATCCCACCGGGGGGCTCCAAGAGACCCAGTACTTC
J gene: TRBJ2-1; clone size: NA; CDR3 length: 15; V gene: TRBV23-1; D gene: TRBD2; CDR3 protein: CASSQAGGWYNEQFF; CDR3 DNA: TGCGCCAGCAGTCAAGCGGGAGGGTGGTACAATGAGCAGTTCTTC
J gene: TRBJ2-1; clone size: few; CDR3 length: 14; V gene: TRBV6-2/TRBV6-3; D gene: NA; CDR3 protein: CASSFREFVNEQFF; CDR3 DNA: TGTGCCAGCAGTTTTCGGGAGTTCGTGAATGAGCAGTTCTTC
J gene: TRBJ2-5; clone size: few; CDR3 length: 18; V gene: TRBV15; D gene: TRBD2; CDR3 protein: CATSRAPLTAGVGETQYF; CDR3 DNA: TGTGCCACCAGCAGAGCCCCCCTAACAGCGGGAGTGGGAGAGACCCAGTACTTC
J gene: TRBJ1-5; clone size: many; CDR3 length: 15; V gene: TRBV11-2; D gene: TRBD1; CDR3 protein: CASSLRQGGNQPQHF; CDR3 DNA: TGTGCCAGCAGCCTCCGACAGGGGGGCAATCAGCCCCAGCATTTT
J gene: TRBJ2-1; clone size: NA; CDR3 length: 15; V gene: TRBV7-2; D gene: NA; CDR3 protein: CASRSTGTSYNEQFF; CDR3 DNA: TGTGCCAGCAGGTCCACAGGGACTTCCTACAATGAGCAGTTCTTC
J gene: TRBJ2-5; clone size: NA; CDR3 length: 16; V gene: TRBV4-1; D gene: TRBD1; CDR3 protein: CASSQDGGQGRETQYF; CDR3 DNA: TGCGCCAGCAGCCAAGATGGTGGACAGGGGAGGGAGACCCAGTACTTC
J gene: TRBJ2-7; clone size: NA; CDR3 length: 17; V gene: TRBV18; D gene: TRBD1; CDR3 protein: CASSPFTTGTGFYEQYF; CDR3 DNA: TGTGCCAGCTCACCGTTTACCACCGGGACAGGGTTCTACGAGCAGTACTTC
J gene: TRBJ2-5; clone size: NA; CDR3 length: 16; V gene: TRBV6-2/TRBV6-3; D gene: TRBD1; CDR3 protein: CASSSSFRDRGETQYF; CDR3 DNA: TGTGCCAGCAGTTCGTCGTTCAGGGACAGGGGAGAGACCCAGTACTTC
J gene: TRBJ2-3; clone size: NA; CDR3 length: 15; V gene: TRBV5-1; D gene: NA; CDR3 protein: CASSSGGVEGYTQYF; CDR3 DNA: TGCGCCAGCAGCTCCGGCGGTGTAGAGGGATATACGCAGTATTTT
J gene: TRBJ1-1; clone size: many; CDR3 length: 14; V gene: TRBV12-3/TRBV12-4; D gene: NA; CDR3 protein: CASRTSTRNTEAFF; CDR3 DNA: TGTGCCAGCAGAACTAGTACAAGGAACACTGAAGCTTTCTTT
J gene: TRBJ2-2; clone size: many; CDR3 length: 13; V gene: TRBV12-3/TRBV12-4; D gene: NA; CDR3 protein: CASSFWGTGELFF; CDR3 DNA: TGTGCCAGCAGTTTCTGGGGGACCGGGGAGCTGTTTTTT
J gene: TRBJ2-3; clone size: many; CDR3 length: 14; V gene: TRBV3-1; D gene: NA; CDR3 protein: CASSQMGEGDTQYF; CDR3 DNA: TGTGCCAGCAGCCAGATGGGAGAAGGAGATACGCAGTATTTT
J gene: TRBJ2-7; clone size: NA; CDR3 length: 15; V gene: TRBV28; D gene: TRBD1; CDR3 protein: CASSLPGTGRYEQYF; CDR3 DNA: TGTGCCAGCAGTTTACCCGGGACAGGACGCTACGAGCAGTACTTC
J gene: TRBJ1-2; clone size: few; CDR3 length: 15; V gene: TRBV9; D gene: TRBD1; CDR3 protein: CASTTGTGGNYGYTF; CDR3 DNA: TGTGCCAGCACCACCGGGACAGGAGGCAACTATGGCTACACCTTC
J gene: TRBJ2-1; clone size: NA; CDR3 length: 17; V gene: TRBV28; D gene: TRBD2; CDR3 protein: CASSFAGGDRPYNEQFF; CDR3 DNA: TGTGCCAGCAGTTTCGCGGGAGGCGACCGACCCTACAATGAGCAGTTCTTC
J gene: TRBJ1-1; clone size: few; CDR3 length: 11; V gene: TRBV12-3/TRBV12-4; D gene: TRBD1; CDR3 protein: CASSDRVQAFF; CDR3 DNA: TGTGCCAGCAGTGACAGGGTTCAGGCTTTCTTT
J gene: TRBJ2-7; clone size: many; CDR3 length: 13; V gene: TRBV7-6; D gene: NA; CDR3 protein: CASSLDFSYEQYF; CDR3 DNA: TGTGCCAGCAGCTTGGACTTCTCCTACGAGCAGTACTTC
J gene: TRBJ2-1; clone size: NA; CDR3 length: 15; V gene: TRBV3-1; D gene: TRBD2; CDR3 protein: CASSQRGSDYNEQFF; CDR3 DNA: TGTGCCAGCAGCCAACGCGGGAGCGACTACAATGAGCAGTTCTTC
J gene: TRBJ2-2; clone size: many; CDR3 length: 17; V gene: TRBV5-1; D gene: TRBD1; CDR3 protein: CASSSMDRISNTGELFF; CDR3 DNA: TGCGCCAGCAGCTCCATGGACAGGATATCAAACACCGGGGAGCTGTTTTTT
J gene: TRBJ2-1; clone size: many; CDR3 length: 13; V gene: TRBV12-3/TRBV12-4; D gene: NA; CDR3 protein: CASSKEGYNEQFF; CDR3 DNA: TGTGCCAGCAGTAAAGAAGGTTACAATGAGCAGTTCTTC
J gene: TRBJ1-1; clone size: few; CDR3 length: 16; V gene: TRBV2; D gene: NA; CDR3 protein: CASRGPPAGFVSEAFF; CDR3 DNA: TGTGCCAGCAGAGGTCCCCCCGCAGGGTTTGTCTCTGAAGCTTTCTTT
J gene: TRBJ2-5; clone size: NA; CDR3 length: 13; V gene: TRBV5-1; D gene: TRBD2; CDR3 protein: CASTPGGLETQYF; CDR3 DNA: TGCGCCAGCACCCCGGGGGGGCTGGAGACCCAGTACTTC
J gene: TRBJ2-1; clone size: few; CDR3 length: 12; V gene: TRBV20-1; D gene: NA; CDR3 protein: CSLEGRDNEQFF; CDR3 DNA: TGCAGTCTGGAAGGTCGGGACAATGAGCAGTTCTTC
J gene: TRBJ2-1; clone size: many; CDR3 length: 14; V gene: TRBV5-1; D gene: NA; CDR3 protein: CASSLQGFYNEQFF; CDR3 DNA: TGCGCCAGCAGCCTGCAGGGGTTCTACAATGAGCAGTTCTTC
J gene: TRBJ1-4; clone size: NA; CDR3 length: 12; V gene: TRBV12-3/TRBV12-4; D gene: TRBD1; CDR3 protein: CASRGTGMKLFF; CDR3 DNA: TGTGCCAGCCGAGGGACAGGGATGAAACTGTTTTTT
J gene: TRBJ1-5; clone size: few; CDR3 length: 13; V gene: TRBV20-1; D gene: NA; CDR3 protein: CSALPGNNQPQHF; CDR3 DNA: TGCAGTGCCCTTCCGGGGAACAATCAGCCCCAGCATTTT
J gene: TRBJ1-6; clone size: many; CDR3 length: 17; V gene: TRBV4-1; D gene: NA; CDR3 protein: CASSQASGVVGNSPLHF; CDR3 DNA: TGCGCCAGCAGCCAAGCGTCGGGGGTGGTCGGTAATTCACCCCTCCACTTT
J gene: TRBJ1-1; clone size: few; CDR3 length: 15; V gene: TRBV7-9; D gene: NA; CDR3 protein: CASSLVFGGHLEAFF; CDR3 DNA: TGTGCCAGCAGCTTAGTTTTTGGGGGTCATCTTGAAGCTTTCTTT
J gene: TRBJ2-1; clone size: NA; CDR3 length: 15; V gene: TRBV10-3; D gene: NA; CDR3 protein: CAISESGVGSREQFF; CDR3 DNA: TGTGCCATCAGTGAGTCTGGGGTAGGGAGTCGGGAGCAGTTCTTC
J gene: TRBJ2-2; clone size: few; CDR3 length: 21; V gene: TRBV6-4; D gene: TRBD1; CDR3 protein: CASSPPRVASRGTDNTGELFF; CDR3 DNA: TGTGCCAGCTCGCCCCCCCGGGTAGCCAGTAGGGGGACAGACAACACCGGGGAGCTGTTTTTT
J gene: TRBJ2-2; clone size: many; CDR3 length: 16; V gene: TRBV6-2/TRBV6-3; D gene: NA; CDR3 protein: CASSYKEQGLTGELFF; CDR3 DNA: TGTGCCAGCAGTTACAAGGAACAGGGTCTAACCGGGGAGCTGTTTTTT
J gene: TRBJ2-1; clone size: few; CDR3 length: 14; V gene: TRBV20-1; D gene: TRBD1; CDR3 protein: CSATGTGGNNEQFF; CDR3 DNA: TGCAGTGCGACCGGGACAGGGGGAAACAATGAGCAGTTCTTC
J gene: TRBJ1-6; clone size: many; CDR3 length: 16; V gene: TRBV11-2; D gene: NA; CDR3 protein: CASSLGRMGVVSPLHF; CDR3 DNA: TGTGCCAGCAGCTTAGGGCGTATGGGAGTCGTTTCACCCCTCCACTTT
J gene: TRBJ2-5; clone size: many; CDR3 length: 15; V gene: TRBV12-3/TRBV12-4; D gene: NA; CDR3 protein: CASSLSSGSQETQYF; CDR3 DNA: TGTGCCAGCAGTTTAAGTTCGGGCAGTCAAGAGACCCAGTACTTC
J gene: TRBJ2-2; clone size: many; CDR3 length: 16; V gene: TRBV6-7; D gene: NA; CDR3 protein: CASSYFGISDTGELFF; CDR3 DNA: TGTGCCAGCAGTTACTTTGGGATTTCGGACACCGGGGAGCTGTTTTTT
J gene: TRBJ2-3; clone size: NA; CDR3 length: 14; V gene: TRBV19; D gene: NA; CDR3 protein: CASSPNAGTNTQYF; CDR3 DNA: TGTGCCAGTAGTCCTAATGCCGGGACAAATACGCAGTATTTT
J gene: TRBJ2-2; clone size: many; CDR3 length: 14; V gene: TRBV12-3/TRBV12-4; D gene: NA; CDR3 protein: CASSRQMNTGELFF; CDR3 DNA: TGTGCCAGCAGTCGACAGATGAACACCGGGGAGCTGTTTTTT
J gene: TRBJ2-2; clone size: NA; CDR3 length: 15; V gene: TRBV28; D gene: TRBD2; CDR3 protein: CASSFRLAGSGELFF; CDR3 DNA: TGTGCCAGCAGTTTTCGACTAGCGGGTTCCGGGGAGCTGTTTTTT
J gene: TRBJ1-1; clone size: NA; CDR3 length: 13; V gene: TRBV10-3; D gene: NA; CDR3 protein: CAISEAQGTEAFF; CDR3 DNA: TGTGCCATCAGTGAGGCACAGGGTACCGAAGCTTTCTTT
J gene: TRBJ1-3; clone size: few; CDR3 length: 14; V gene: TRBV12-3/TRBV12-4; D gene: NA; CDR3 protein: CASSRGDSGNTIYF; CDR3 DNA: TGTGCCAGCAGCCGCGGAGACTCTGGAAACACCATATATTTT
J gene: TRBJ1-1; clone size: many; CDR3 length: 14; V gene: TRBV5-6; D gene: NA; CDR3 protein: CASSLPPLNTEAFF; CDR3 DNA: TGTGCCAGCAGCTTACCTCCCCTGAACACTGAAGCTTTCTTT
J gene: TRBJ1-4; clone size: few; CDR3 length: 14; V gene: TRBV7-9; D gene: NA; CDR3 protein: CASSLDGGQPKLFF; CDR3 DNA: TGTGCCAGCAGCTTAGACGGTGGGCAGCCTAAACTGTTTTTT
J gene: TRBJ2-3; clone size: few; CDR3 length: 16; V gene: TRBV15; D gene: TRBD1; CDR3 protein: CATSRGQGPPTDTQYF; CDR3 DNA: TGTGCCACCAGCAGAGGACAGGGTCCCCCCACAGATACGCAGTATTTT
J gene: TRBJ1-5; clone size: NA; CDR3 length: 12; V gene: TRBV20-1; D gene: NA; CDR3 protein: CSATPGAQPQHF; CDR3 DNA: TGCAGTGCCACCCCTGGGGCTCAGCCCCAGCATTTT
J gene: TRBJ2-4; clone size: NA; CDR3 length: 16; V gene: TRBV20-1; D gene: NA; CDR3 protein: CSARDEEGNAKNIQYF; CDR3 DNA: TGCAGTGCTAGAGATGAGGAGGGGAATGCCAAAAACATTCAGTACTTC
J gene: TRBJ2-2; clone size: NA; CDR3 length: 15; V gene: TRBV7-9; D gene: TRBD1; CDR3 protein: CASSPGQGWIGELFF; CDR3 DNA: TGTGCCAGCAGCCCGGGACAGGGTTGGATCGGGGAGCTGTTTTTT